This T cell receptor beta chain was retrieved from a study of blood T cell repertoires in COVID-19. Overall study context: The analysed material was cDNA or gDNA that came from T cells, B-cell-depleted T cells, or PBMCs.

Germline V gene data show CDR1 as SEHNR and CDR2 as FQNEAQ (reference sequence). The CDR3 length is 14 residues. With 5 bases removed from V and 4 bases from J, the gap between germline ends came to 15 bases. Original data processing: Reference gene primer amplification in the assay estimated nucleated cell counts. Assay used: immunoSEQ multiplex PCR; TCRdb lists only in-frame clones, some missing. D and trimming come from the DNA, and the V and J calls and clone size come from that table. The table has approximately 150,000 clones, approximately 88% seen once. In its sample, this clone was seen once.

This clonotype was sampled from a woman in her forties or fifties with acute or convalescent COVID-19. J is TRBJ2-7 and V is TRBV7-9; maybe TRBD2 (6 bases). Source material: peripheral blood. The CDR3 DNA is TGTGCCAGCAGCCTCCGGACGGAGGGATACGAGCAGTACTTC. Amino acids: CASSLRTEGYEQYF.